This T cell receptor (beta chain) stems from a study of cytomegalovirus exposure and HLA in healthy donors. V shed 6 bases and J shed 6 bases, with 13 bases lying between them. This CDR3 has 14 amino acids. Germline values: CDR1 SGHKS, CDR2 YYEKEE (reference sequence). With 60 Vbeta and 13 Jbeta primers, the PCR was carried out. Some clones are missing from TCRdb's copy, which holds only in-frame ones; the method was immunoSEQ multiplex PCR. The sample comprises roughly 170,000 clones, about 80% of which are singletons, and about 7% rests with the top ten. Input material: PBMCs. This TCR came from a man in his thirties or forties in good health and CMV-seropositive. The gene calls are TRBV5-5 and TRBJ1-6, with a weak D call TRBD1 (6 bases). CDR3 sequence (DNA): TGTGCCAGCACCAAGGACAGAAGTAATTCACCCCTCCACTTT. It specifies CASTKDRSNSPLHF. Full variable domain (missing parts from reference TRBV5-5 and TRBJ1-6): DAGVTQSPTHLIKTRGQQVTLRCSPISGHKSVSWYQQVLGQGPQFIFQYYEKEERGRGNFPDRFSARQFPNYSSELNVNALLLGDSALYLCASTKDRSNSPLHFGNGTRLTVT.